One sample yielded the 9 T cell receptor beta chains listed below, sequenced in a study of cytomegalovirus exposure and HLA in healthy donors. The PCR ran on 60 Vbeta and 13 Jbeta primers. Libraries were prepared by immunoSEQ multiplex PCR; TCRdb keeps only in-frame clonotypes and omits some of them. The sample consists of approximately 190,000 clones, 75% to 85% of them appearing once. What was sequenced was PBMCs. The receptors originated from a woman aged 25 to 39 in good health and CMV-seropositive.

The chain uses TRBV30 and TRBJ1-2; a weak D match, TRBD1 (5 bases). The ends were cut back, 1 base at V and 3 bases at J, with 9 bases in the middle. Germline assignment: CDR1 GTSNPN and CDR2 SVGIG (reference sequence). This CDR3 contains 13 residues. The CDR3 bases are TGTGCCTGGAGTGGTGGAGGGGACTATGGCTACACCTTC. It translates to CAWSGGGDYGYTF. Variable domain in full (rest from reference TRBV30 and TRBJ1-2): SQTIHQWPATLVQPVGSPLSLECTVEGTSNPNLYWYRQAAGRGLQLLFYSVGIGQISSEVPQNLSASRPQDRQFILSSKKLLLSDSGFYLCAWSGGGDYGYTFGSGTRLTVV.

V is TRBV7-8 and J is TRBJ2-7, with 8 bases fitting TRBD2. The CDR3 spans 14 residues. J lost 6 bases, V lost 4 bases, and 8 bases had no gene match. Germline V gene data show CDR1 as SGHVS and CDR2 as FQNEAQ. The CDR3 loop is CASSSPGGAREQYF. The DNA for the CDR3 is TGTGCCAGCAGCTCCCCCGGGGGGGCGCGCGAGCAGTACTTC.

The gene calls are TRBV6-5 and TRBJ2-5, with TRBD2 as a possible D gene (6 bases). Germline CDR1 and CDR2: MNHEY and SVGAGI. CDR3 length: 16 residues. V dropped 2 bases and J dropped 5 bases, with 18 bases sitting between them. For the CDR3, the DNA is TGTGCCAGCAGTTACGCTGCTGGCGGGGCCTGGGAGACCCAGTACTTC. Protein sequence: CASSYAAGGAWETQYF.

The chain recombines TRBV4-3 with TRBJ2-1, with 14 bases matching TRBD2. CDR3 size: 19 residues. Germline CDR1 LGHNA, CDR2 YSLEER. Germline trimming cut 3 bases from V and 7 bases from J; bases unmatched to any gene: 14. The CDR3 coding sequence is TGCGCCAGCAGCCAGGCGGGACTAGCGGGAGCTGGGGGAGGGAATGAGCAGTTCTTC. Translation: CASSQAGLAGAGGGNEQFF.

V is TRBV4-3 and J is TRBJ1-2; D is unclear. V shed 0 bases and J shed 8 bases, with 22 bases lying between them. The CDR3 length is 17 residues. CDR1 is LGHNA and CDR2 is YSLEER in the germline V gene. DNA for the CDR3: TGCGCCAGCAGCCAAGAGGGTCGTTATCAGGCCACTAGCGGCTACACCTTC. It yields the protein CASSQEGRYQATSGYTF.

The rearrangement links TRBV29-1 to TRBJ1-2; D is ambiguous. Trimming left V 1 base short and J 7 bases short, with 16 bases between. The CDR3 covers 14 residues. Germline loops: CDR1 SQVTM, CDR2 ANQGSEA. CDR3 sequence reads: CSVEGGGSRAGYTF. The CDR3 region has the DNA TGCAGCGTTGAAGGTGGTGGCTCCCGTGCTGGCTACACCTTC.

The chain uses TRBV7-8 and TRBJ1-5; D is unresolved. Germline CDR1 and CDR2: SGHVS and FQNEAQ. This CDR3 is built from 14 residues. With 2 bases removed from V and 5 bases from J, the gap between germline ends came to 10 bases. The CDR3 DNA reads TGTGCCAGCAGCTTAAGCGGGAGATATCAGCCCCAGCATTTT. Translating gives CASSLSGRYQPQHF.

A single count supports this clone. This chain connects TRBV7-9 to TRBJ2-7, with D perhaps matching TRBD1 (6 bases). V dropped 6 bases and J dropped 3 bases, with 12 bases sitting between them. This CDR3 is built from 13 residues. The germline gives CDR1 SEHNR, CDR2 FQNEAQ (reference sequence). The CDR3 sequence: CASSSTRGYEQYF. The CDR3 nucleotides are TGTGCCAGCAGTTCAACCAGGGGCTACGAGCAGTACTTC.

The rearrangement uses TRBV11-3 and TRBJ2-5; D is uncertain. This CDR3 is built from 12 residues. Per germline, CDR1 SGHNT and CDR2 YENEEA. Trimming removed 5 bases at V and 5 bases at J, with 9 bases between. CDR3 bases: TGTGCCAGCAGCCAGGTACGGGAGACCCAGTACTTC. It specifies CASSQVRETQYF.